This T cell receptor beta chain was identified in a study of CD8 T cells in Susac syndrome. Germline V gene sequence: CDR1 SGHNT, CDR2 YENEEA. This CDR3 comprises 15 residues. Unmatched junction bases numbered 9, after V lost 2 bases and J lost 8 bases. Reverse transcription used roughly 0.45 to 1 ug RNA and random hexamers. TCRdb re-analysed the immunoSEQ multiplex PCR reads in MiXCR, keeping a single row per CDR3 protein. Of about 240,000 distinct CDR3 sequences in the sample, around 96% were seen once. Sequences were obtained from CD4+ T cells from PBMCs. This sequence originates from a human donor with Susac syndrome. J is TRBJ2-1 and V is TRBV11-3; 7 bases map to TRBD2. The DNA of the CDR3 is TGTGCCAGCAGCTTAACCTTGACTAGCAGCGATGAGCAGTTCTTC. Residues: CASSLTLTSSDEQFF.